The entry that follows covers one T cell receptor beta chain sequence. CDR3 length: 16 residues. Germline CDR1 LGHDT, CDR2 YNNKEL (reference sequence). V was clipped by 0 bases and J by 2 bases, with 10 bases between them. This sample is drawn from a study of blood T cell repertoires in COVID-19. Study in general: PBMCs, B-cell-depleted T cells, or T cells provided the cDNA or gDNA that made up the material.

Profiling relied on immunoSEQ multiplex PCR, and the TCRdb table lists in-frame clones only, not all of them. The top ten clones hold 1.6% of a sample with under 200,000 clones, roughly 86% of them seen once. This receptor was obtained from a man aged 18 to 30 with active or convalescent COVID-19. Sample: peripheral blood. The V gene is TRBV3-1 (or the pseudogene TRBV3-2), the J gene TRBJ2-2; D perhaps matches TRBD1 (5 bases). The CDR3 DNA is TGTGCCAGCAGCCAAGAAAGACAGACTAACACCGGGGAGCTGTTTTTT. Translation gives CASSQERQTNTGELFF.